These T cell receptor beta chains were read from a single sample in a study of blood T cell repertoires in COVID-19. TCRdb's copy holds only in-frame clones and misses some; the assay was immunoSEQ multiplex PCR. The table includes about 200,000 clones, 88% detected once. Sequenced sample: peripheral blood. The source of these receptors is a middle-aged man with COVID-19, enrolled during active disease. Both conserved end residues are trimmed from each CDR3. D genes are given only for firm matches. A row's size may be missing; if present it is once, few, many or a size class.

d_call	clone_size	cdr3_length	j_call	v_call	cdr3_aa
TRBD2	.	13	TRBJ2-7	TRBV7-8	ASRPLAGGPYEQY
TRBD2	.	13	TRBJ2-7	TRBV11-1	ASSLGTSRHYEQY
.	.	14	TRBJ2-1	TRBV27	ASSFRLVSFYNEQF
TRBD1	.	11	TRBJ1-4	TRBV18	ASAGQGNEKLF
.	.	9	TRBJ1-5	TRBV6-7	ASKGDQPQH
.	once	13	TRBJ2-3	TRBV9	ASSPRLVMADTQY
.	.	11	TRBJ1-5	TRBV19	ASSTEINQPQH
TRBD2	.	13	TRBJ2-7	TRBV4-2	ASSQVSGSSYEQY
.	.	12	TRBJ2-3	TRBV7-2	ASSERAGADTQY
TRBD2	.	14	TRBJ2-5	TRBV27	ASSLTGLAGSETQY
TRBD1	.	14	TRBJ1-1	TRBV5-4	ASSPQKGQVNTEAF
.	.	11	TRBJ2-2	TRBV2	ASRGKNTGELF
.	.	13	TRBJ1-5	TRBV7-2	ASSLVGVGNQPQH
.	once	11	TRBJ2-5	TRBV30	AWSGSAQETQY
TRBD2	.	13	TRBJ2-7	TRBV3-1/TRBV3-2	ASSQLAGLSYEQY
TRBD1	.	12	TRBJ1-6	TRBV11-2	ASKFDRGNSPLH
TRBD2	once	15	TRBJ2-2	TRBV4-3	ASSQRIAGPASGELF
TRBD1	.	14	TRBJ2-7	TRBV15	ATSRRGQGFSYEQY
TRBD2	.	12	TRBJ2-1	TRBV19	ASGGLAGSNEQF
TRBD1	.	14	TRBJ2-3	TRBV24-1	ATSDLRTGQADTQY
TRBD1	.	12	TRBJ2-2	TRBV19	ASSGTGGTGELF
.	.	13	TRBJ1-2	TRBV6-5	ASSSSGQLNYGYT
TRBD1	.	10	TRBJ1-6	TRBV9	ASSPRTGDLH
.	.	11	TRBJ1-6	TRBV6-5	ASKRENNSPLH
.	.	12	TRBJ1-2	TRBV11-2	ASSPAGSNYGYT
.	.	10	TRBJ1-2	TRBV2	ASSPGVYGYT
TRBD2	.	13	TRBJ2-1	TRBV4-1	ASSHLTSGRREQF
.	once	14	TRBJ2-2	TRBV5-6	ASSLPDLIGTGELF
TRBD2	.	15	TRBJ2-3	TRBV7-2	ASSYDSGGANLYTQY
.	.	14	TRBJ2-1	TRBV3-1/TRBV3-2	ASSQDRRLARNEQF
.	.	12	TRBJ2-7	TRBV5-1	ASSLAGGWSEQY
.	.	12	TRBJ1-2	TRBV6-5	ASTGGALNYGYT
.	.	12	TRBJ2-7	TRBV19	ASNPTGSSYEQY
TRBD1	.	17	TRBJ1-3	TRBV11-2	ASRPTRWDRDISGNTIY
.	.	15	TRBJ1-1	TRBV5-1	ASSLAGQSRYNTEAF
.	.	13	TRBJ2-1	TRBV5-1	ASSLARHVGDEQF
.	.	14	TRBJ2-1	TRBV5-1	ASSWTLSSSYNEQF
.	.	11	TRBJ1-3	TRBV6-5	ASSQGLGNTIY
TRBD2	.	13	TRBJ2-7	TRBV6-6	ASHPFGAGAYEQY
.	few	13	TRBJ2-5	TRBV10-3	AISEKKGVQETQY
.	.	13	TRBJ1-3	TRBV6-1	ASSEGGMTGNTIY
.	.	13	TRBJ2-1	TRBV5-1	ASSLAAANLGEQF
.	.	11	TRBJ2-7	TRBV14	ASSQVPGGGQY
TRBD1	.	13	TRBJ1-1	TRBV5-5	ASSTRQGADAEAF
TRBD2	once	14	TRBJ2-3	TRBV24-1	ATSLASGGITDTQY
TRBD1	.	11	TRBJ2-5	TRBV28	ATSGTDQETQY
.	.	15	TRBJ2-2	TRBV28	ASSPDRWGLNTGELF
.	.	14	TRBJ2-6	TRBV6-5	ASSYEASSGANVLT
TRBD1	.	13	TRBJ1-2	TRBV5-1	ASSFTGEPGYGYT
.	.	12	TRBJ2-7	TRBV4-3	ASSQYSNSYEQY
.	.	11	TRBJ1-1	TRBV27	ASSRPRGTEAF
.	.	13	TRBJ1-1	TRBV28	ASSKSGALGTEAF
TRBD1	.	12	TRBJ1-2	TRBV19	ASSMSDRPAGYT
TRBD2	.	13	TRBJ2-1	TRBV6-6	ASSTDSGGVNEQF